The TCR beta chain under discussion was sequenced for a study of blood T cells in healthy people across ages. Study-level points and caveats: PBMCs were not sorted, which prevented a conclusive comparison of naive versus antigen-experienced cells.

Next came a second PCR, run for about 6 to 12 cycles, which used a sample-barcoded 5' primer along with a J-beta primer mix. Each cDNA molecule was tagged by a template-switch adaptor with 12 random nucleotides. TCRdb called the 5' RACE reads again in MiXCR, with one record for every CDR3 protein. The sample shows 650,000 to 1,000,000 distinct CDR3 sequences, around 45% of them seen only once. Every sample yielded at least 7 million isolated PBMCs. Points on this clonotype: Its antigen remains unidentified.

V dropped 3 bases and J dropped 6; count of bases not matched to a gene: 8. The CDR3 contains 16 residues. Germline V gives CDR1 SQVTM, CDR2 ANQGSEA. The TCR was taken from an elderly man in good health. The material sequenced was blood. The J gene is TRBJ2-3, the V gene TRBV29-1, with 14 bases aligning to TRBD2. The CDR3 reads CSVEGGLAGVADTQYF. Written as DNA, the CDR3 is TGCAGCGTTGAGGGGGGACTAGCGGGAGTGGCCGATACGCAGTATTTT.